This T cell receptor (beta chain) is drawn from a study of shared clonotypes between healthy human individuals (dated by TCRdb to about 2020). For the study in its entirety: The cohort included a few men and a couple of women between 18 and 49 years of age. Per donor, three plates each were used for CD4 naive and CD4 memory, two for CD8 naive, and one for CD8 memory. To estimate repertoire size and how much clonotype sharing occurs between individuals, the study deeply sequenced the blood TCR repertoires of about five healthy adults. To increase sequencing depth and limit assay-specific biases, different laboratories used diverse techniques to prepare libraries and sequence TCR repertoires. Between about 0.8 and 9.5 billion PBMCs per donor were obtained by leukapheresis.

The study at large found these results: Estimated clonotype richness was generally larger for naive than for memory subsets. Pairwise subsampling led to the expectation that sequencing depth would affect the degree of clonotype sharing among donors. Rarefaction of sorted-subset datasets indicated incomplete sequencing despite the large sequencing depth. Compared with non-shared clonotypes, the clonotypes found in all four sorted-subset donors had higher generation probabilities. Only blood was sampled, and tissue TCR repertoires likely differ from those in blood. Because the study included only a small number of donors, the genetic and exposure-history diversity represented was limited. When four donors were compared, the shared fraction of clonotypes was about 5% for naive CD4, more than 3% for naive CD8, 2% to 2.5% for memory CD4, and around 0.4% for memory CD8.

Comment on this clone: Its target antigen remains unknown. No clone much larger than this one lies a single base away; base qualities are absent.

The donors were healthy, HIV-negative adults who had no recently reported acute infections or vaccinations. Every donor was a Caucasian adult residing in Nashville, Tennessee, USA. Magnetic negative selection was used to enrich CD4+ T cells, after which naive cells were positively selected on CD45RA and the negative fraction became the memory subset. Blood was collected by leukapheresis, and PBMCs were isolated by Ficoll-Histopaque density gradient centrifugation and then cryopreserved in liquid nitrogen vapor phase. Purity and quantity of every magnetically sorted T cell population were checked by analytical flow cytometry. Each sorted fraction had its genomic DNA isolated and then quantified by UV absorbance on a Nanodrop 2000c. Using the deep immunoSEQ assay, TCR CDR3 regions were amplified from genomic DNA by multiplex PCR. For each cell subset, the extracted genomic DNA was distributed evenly across all wells of several immunoSEQ 96-well plates, and each plate served as one replicate. For sorted subsets, roughly 200 ng genomic DNA, equal to 30,000 or so T cell genomes, was loaded into each replicate PCR. Purified libraries were quantified with a Qubit 3.0 fluorometer, sized on a Bioanalyzer 2100, and re-quantified with the KAPA Library Quantification kit. Every immunoSEQ 96-well plate was sequenced on a separate single-read 150-cycle Illumina NextSeq 550 flow cell. Concerning the study's data processing: Because only junctional sequences without quality scores were contained in the immunoSEQ output, filtering matching that applied to full-length reads could not be performed. Sequences were annotated with PyIR, a Python wrapper for IgBLAST v1.9, and V/J genes and CDR3 were assigned using IMGT germline references. Reads were removed for weak V/J assignments (E-value above 1e-6), missing CDR3, stop codons, out-of-frame junctions, or ambiguous translated residues. V3J clonotypes were defined by identical inferred V gene, J gene, and CDR3 amino acid sequence. Percentage overlap between repertoires was computed as shared unique clonotypes divided by the size of the smaller repertoire. Three approaches were used to assess repertoire richness: RTK rarefaction, the Chao1 estimator, and Recon v2.1 estimates of unobserved clonotypes. Generation probabilities were computed with OLGA for all TCRbeta clonotypes obtained by the gDNA method from a handful of donors. TCRdb took over this immuneACCESS table, retaining in-frame rearrangements with V and J assigned. Such tables are incomplete; in checked studies, under half of the missing clones stem from an unresolved V gene, and the remainder is unexplained. V and J calls and clone size are as listed in that table; D and trimming were resolved from the DNA. This sample comprises more than 1.2 million clones, 98% to 99% of them detected only once. The top ten hold 0.36% of the sample.

The V end loses 6 bases and the J end loses 3 bases, and a stretch of 9 bases separates them. The CDR3 spans 12 residues, from the cysteine through the phenylalanine. Just the 36-base CDR3 DNA is kept, in frame starting at base 1. CDR1 and CDR2 are drawn from the germline V gene (reference sequence): MNHNY, SVGAGI. This clonotype was obtained from a young man in good health. Recombination connected TRBV6-6 to TRBJ2-7; no confident D gene assignment can be made. Sequenced sample: naive CD4+ T cells sorted from blood. According to the study, the label for this sample's cell subset or site signals: CD45RA+ positively selected. The DNA sequence is as follows: TGTGCCAGCAGCCGGAGTGGCTACGAGCAGTACTTC. The translation is CASSRSGYEQYF.